Presented here are 9 T cell receptor beta chains from one specimen sequenced in a study of blood T cell repertoires in COVID-19. Sequenced by immunoSEQ multiplex PCR; TCRdb stores in-frame clones only, minus some. This sample yields roughly 300,000 clones, of which 75% to 90% are seen a single time; about 1.6% belongs to the top ten. The sequenced sample was peripheral blood. These receptors were collected from a woman between 40 and 50 years old who had recovered from COVID-19.

The J gene is TRBJ2-1, the V gene TRBV5-1; 13 bases line up with TRBD2. The CDR3 totals 16 residues. The V gene's germline CDR1 is SGHRS and CDR2 YFSETQ. Unmatched junction bases numbered 10, after V lost 1 base and J lost 12 bases. CDR3 loop: CASSLSPTSGGERQFF. For the CDR3, the DNA is TGCGCCAGCAGCTTGTCTCCTACTAGCGGGGGGGAAAGGCAGTTCTTC. The variable domain in full, with the rest retrieved from reference TRBV5-1 and TRBJ2-1, is KAGVTQTPRYLIKTRGQQVTLSCSPISGHRSVSWYQQTPGQGLQFLFEYFSETQRNKGNFPGRFSGRQFSNSRSEMNVSTLELGDSALYLCASSLSPTSGGERQFFGPGTRLTVL.

This chain joins TRBV9 and TRBJ1-2; D is undetermined. V was clipped by 0 bases and J by 3 bases, with 6 bases between them. The CDR3 has 13 residues. Germline CDR1 is SGDLS and CDR2 is YYNGEE. The CDR3 DNA reads as TGTGCCAGCAGCGTAGCGCAGGACTATGGCTACACCTTC. Amino acids: CASSVAQDYGYTF.

V and J are TRBV27 and TRBJ1-6; D is possibly TRBD1 (6 bases). CDR3 length: 17 residues. CDR1 is MNHEY, CDR2 SMNVEV, per germline (reference sequence). V lost 4 bases, J lost 7 bases, and 20 bases lay in between. This CDR3 reads CASSSSPWTAPNSPLHF. The CDR3 DNA reads TGTGCCAGCAGTTCTTCTCCTTGGACAGCCCCAAATTCACCCCTCCACTTT.

The V and J genes are TRBV5-1 and TRBJ2-2; 10 positions match TRBD2. The CDR3 contains 15 residues. The V gene end was trimmed by 4 bases and the J gene end by 4 bases; junction bases not matched to a gene: 4. Germline-derived CDR1 and CDR2 are SGHRS and YFSETQ. CDR3 coding DNA: TGCGCCAGCAGCACAGGGACTAGCGTCACCGGGGAGCTGTTTTTT. The encoded protein is CASSTGTSVTGELFF.

The V and J genes are TRBV4-3 and TRBJ1-4, with D tentatively TRBD1 (5 bases). Germline CDR1 and CDR2: LGHNA and YSLEER. Trimming shortened V by 6 bases and J by 6 bases, and 17 bases separated the two germline ends. The CDR3 sequence is 15 residues long. The CDR3 DNA follows: TGCGCCAGCAGTCGATACGACAGCCGGGATGAAAAACTGTTTTTT. Translation: CASSRYDSRDEKLFF.

J is TRBJ2-1 and V is TRBV7-6, with 12 nucleotides matching TRBD2. The ends lost 3 bases at V and 4 bases at J; junction bases unmatched: 7. Germline assignment: CDR1 SGHVS and CDR2 FNYEAQ. The CDR3 has 17 residues. CDR3: CASSFLAGGIVYNEQFF. CDR3 bases: TGTGCCAGCAGCTTTCTAGCGGGGGGGATCGTTTACAATGAGCAGTTCTTC.

The chain uses TRBV9 and TRBJ2-1; TRBD2 matches at 8 bases. V dropped 4 bases and J dropped 3; count of bases not matched to a gene: 9. Germline V gene sequence: CDR1 SGDLS, CDR2 YYNGEE. This CDR3 is built from 16 residues. Here the CDR3 reads CASSPRGGGSYNEQFF. CDR3 in DNA: TGTGCCAGCAGCCCTCGCGGCGGGGGGAGCTACAATGAGCAGTTCTTC.

The chain couples TRBV2 to TRBJ1-5; 8 bases line up with TRBD1. The germline V gene has CDR1 SNHLY and CDR2 FYNNEI. This CDR3 comprises 13 residues. Losses at the gene ends were 6 bases for V and 8 bases for J; bases not matched to a gene: 6. The CDR3 nucleotides read TGTGCCAGCAGCGACAGGGGAGGAGAGCCCCAGCATTTT. It is translated as CASSDRGGEPQHF. Based on the CDR3 plus reference TRBV2 and TRBJ1-5, the full variable domain is EPEVTQTPSHQVTQMGQEVILRCVPISNHLYFYWYRQILGQKVEFLVSFYNNEISEKSEIFDDQFSVERPDGSNFTLKIRSTKLEDSAMYFCASSDRGGEPQHFGDGTRLSIL.

The genes are TRBV21-1 and TRBJ1-4; the tabulated D call, TRBD1, remains unverified against the DNA. TRBV21-1 is a pseudogene segment. The CDR3 covers 16 residues. DNA of the CDR3: TGTGCCAGCAGCCCAACAGACCCCGCAACTAATGAAAAACTGTTTTTT. It encodes CASSPTDPATNEKLFF.